This TCR beta chain was identified in a study of blood T cell repertoires in COVID-19 (dated by TCRdb to the early 2020s). Study-wide context: Samples from collaborators originated in the United States, Italy and Spain and spanned both the acute and convalescent phases of COVID-19. The prospective study material was composed of cDNA or gDNA derived from T cells, B-cell-depleted T cells, or PBMCs. The dataset comprised deeply sampled blood TCRbeta repertoires from subjects exposed to, actively infected with, or recovered from COVID-19. A freely available public database, intended as a resource for researchers studying the immune response to SARS-CoV-2, is where the repertoires were released. The samples were drawn from the first 160 participants of the ongoing ImmuneRACE study and from 1,200 or so subjects provided by 6 global collaborators. Nearly every sample came with metadata listing a de-identified subject ID, COVID-19 status, age in years and sex. Where available, HLA class I and class II types were obtained from metadata supplied by the sample provider rather than from assay-based typing.

Concerning this clone itself: The antigen it recognizes is unknown. No per-base quality is available; no much larger clone lies one base away.

TCRbeta CDR3 regions were amplified from genomic DNA using the immunoSEQ Assay, a bias-controlled multiplex PCR. The study's processing was this. Nucleated cell counts per sample were estimated from amplification of reference gene primers within the assay. To quantify the absolute abundance of each unique TCRbeta CDR3 rearrangement, sequence reads were collapsed and filtered. For each sample, productive Simpson clonality was calculated as the square root of Simpson's diversity index across productive rearrangements. Not all clones reach the TCRdb copy of this immuneACCESS table, which keeps in-frame sequences only. Checked studies attribute under half of the gap to unresolved V genes and leave the rest unexplained. From that table come the V and J calls and clone size; the DNA was used to work out D and trimming. In all, the sample holds 130,000 or so clones, and about 80% of those were seen once. 10% to 13% of the sample goes to the ten largest clones.

The collaborating institutions used their own protocols to collect whole blood in K2EDTA tubes. For TCRbeta analysis, collaborators shipped samples in one of three forms: frozen whole blood, isolated PBMCs, or DNA extracted from either of those sample types. Summary of the overall study and its limitations: The amount of clinical and demographic metadata varied by source and participant and was provided uncurated.

Relative to germline, V is 5 bases shorter and J is 1 base shorter, with 11 bases between their ends. From the germline V gene, CDR1 is SGHAT and CDR2 is FQNNGV. The CDR3 covers 14 residues, taking in both the cysteine and the phenylalanine. The entry retains the CDR3 DNA only, 42 bases that are in frame from base 1. The V and J segments used are TRBV11-2 and TRBJ1-1; the D gene is perhaps TRBD1, on 6 matching bases. This receptor was identified in a human donor in a cohort sampled during active COVID-19. Specimen: peripheral blood. At the DNA level, the sequence is TGTGCCAGCAGCATTCCAGGGGCGAACACTGAAGCTTTCTTT. Translated, it gives CASSIPGANTEAFF.